The 21 T cell receptor beta chains given below trace back to one sample, sequenced in a study of blood T cell repertoires in COVID-19. Sequencing was performed with immunoSEQ multiplex PCR; in TCRdb, only in-frame clones are kept and a portion is missing. Here the sample spans about 290,000 clones, around 86% being singletons. The sequenced material came from PBMCs or T cells enriched from blood (not recorded which). All receptors come from a woman in her forties who had recovered from COVID-19.

V usage is TRBV11-1 and J usage is TRBJ2-2; 10 bases are a match to TRBD2. The CDR3 has 16 residues. Germline CDR1 is SGHAT and CDR2 is FQDESV (reference sequence). Trimming at V came to 2 bases and at J to 5 bases, leaving 5 bases not matched to a gene. This CDR3 reads CASSLSSGSRTGELFF. The CDR3 nucleotides read TGTGCCAGCAGCTTATCTAGCGGGAGTAGGACCGGGGAGCTGTTTTTT. Based on the CDR3 plus reference TRBV11-1 and TRBJ2-2, the full variable domain is EAEVAQSPRYKITEKSQAVAFWCDPISGHATLYWYRQILGQGPELLVQFQDESVVDDSQLPKDRFSAERLKGVDSTLKIQPAELGDSAMYLCASSLSSGSRTGELFFGEGSRLTVL.

V and J are TRBV7-2 and TRBJ2-1, with a weak D call TRBD2 (6 bases). V lost 4 bases to trimming and J lost 5 bases, with 12 bases between them. The CDR3 has 14 residues. Per the germline V gene, CDR1 is SGHTA and CDR2 is FQGNSA. The CDR3: CASSSDGGDNEQFF. In nucleotides, the CDR3 is TGTGCCAGCAGCTCGGACGGAGGGGACAATGAGCAGTTCTTC.

This clone was seen a handful of times. The chain uses TRBV6-4 and TRBJ2-7, with 11 bases fitting TRBD1. The germline CDR1 and CDR2 sequences are MRHNA and SNTAGT. The CDR3 sequence is 14 residues long. After removal of 5 bases from V and 2 bases from J, the junction contained 2 bases not matched to a gene. CDR3 region: CASSPGQGAYEQYF. As DNA, the CDR3 is TGTGCCAGCAGTCCGGGACAGGGGGCCTACGAGCAGTACTTC.

Regarding this clone: Other DNA sequences in the sample encode the same CDR3. J is TRBJ1-2 and V is TRBV4-1; TRBD1 agrees at 7 bases. The CDR3 loop spans 14 amino acids. Germline assignment: CDR1 MGHRA and CDR2 YSYEKL. V shed 1 base and J 5 bases; nucleotides not matched to a gene: 4. The CDR3 protein is CASSQGAGGYGYTF. The CDR3 DNA reads TGCGCCAGCAGCCAAGGAGCAGGGGGGTATGGCTACACCTTC.

The rearrangement uses TRBV11-1 and TRBJ1-1; unclear D gene. V gave up 3 bases and J gave up 6 bases, with 11 bases separating them. CDR1 is SGHAT, CDR2 FQDESV, per germline (reference sequence). The CDR3 contains 13 residues. Here the CDR3 DNA reads TGTGCCAGCAGCTTTACCCGGACTTCTGAAGCTTTCTTT. Amino acids: CASSFTRTSEAFF.

This clone was detected only once. The V call is TRBV6-5, the J call TRBJ1-2; D remains ambiguous. The CDR3 has 14 residues. Germline lookup yields CDR1 MNHEY and CDR2 SVGAGI. Trimming removed 6 bases from V and 7 bases from J, with 18 bases in between. The CDR3 is CASSGEVNLSGYTF. The CDR3 bases are TGTGCCAGCAGCGGGGAGGTAAACCTTAGTGGCTACACCTTC.

The chain links TRBV3-1 (or the pseudogene TRBV3-2) to TRBJ1-2; unclear D gene. Trimming pared 4 bases from V and 5 bases from J, leaving 11 bases between. Per germline, CDR1 LGHDT and CDR2 YNNKEL (reference sequence). The CDR3 is 13 residues long. The CDR3 sequence is CASSPLGIYGYTF. Written as DNA, the CDR3 is TGTGCCAGCAGCCCACTAGGGATATATGGCTACACCTTC.

This chain connects TRBV2 to TRBJ1-2; 8 positions agree with TRBD1. CDR1 is SNHLY and CDR2 is FYNNEI in the germline V gene. V lost 3 bases, J lost 8 bases, and 5 bases stayed unmatched. This CDR3 contains 13 residues. The CDR3: CASSDDRGSGYTF. Written as DNA, the CDR3 is TGTGCCAGCAGTGACGACAGGGGTTCCGGCTACACCTTC.

The V gene is TRBV7-2, the J gene TRBJ2-5; D possibly corresponds to TRBD1 (6 bases). Trimming stripped 5 bases from V and 4 bases from J, with 8 bases between. The CDR3 runs to 12 residues. Germline assignment: CDR1 SGHTA and CDR2 FQGNSA. CDR3 loop: CASSDRLETQYF. The CDR3 DNA sequence: TGTGCCAGCAGCGACAGGTTAGAGACCCAGTACTTC. The full variable domain, with the rest looked up from reference TRBV7-2 and TRBJ2-5, is GAGVSQSPSNKVTEKGKDVELRCDPISGHTALYWYRQSLGQGLEFLIYFQGNSAPDKSGLPSDRFSAERTGGSVSTLTIQRTQQEDSAVYLCASSDRLETQYFGPGTRLLVL.

This clone came up once. J is TRBJ2-7 and V is TRBV4-1, with a tentative D call TRBD1 (5 bases). Trimming pared 4 bases from V and 1 base from J, leaving 14 bases between. Germline V lookup: CDR1 MGHRA, CDR2 YSYEKL. The CDR3 length is 15 residues. CDR3 in amino acids: CASSRLGLESYEQYF. The CDR3 coding sequence is TGCGCCAGCAGCCGCTTGGGGCTTGAGTCCTACGAGCAGTACTTC.

J is TRBJ2-3 and V is TRBV10-3; TRBD1 agrees at 7 bases. The CDR3 extends over 16 amino acids. After removal of 2 bases from V and 2 bases from J, the junction contained 7 bases not matched to a gene. CDR1 and CDR2 (germline): ENHRY, SYGVKD. CDR3 protein: CAISERGTEPTDTQYF. CDR3 bases: TGTGCCATCAGTGAGAGGGGGACAGAACCCACAGATACGCAGTATTTT.

V and J are TRBV6-1 and TRBJ1-2; D remains unclear. The germline CDR1 and CDR2 sequences are MNHNS and SASEGT. CDR3 size: 13 residues. V was trimmed by 0 bases and J by 3 bases, leaving 5 bases between them. In DNA form, the CDR3 reads TGTGCCAGCAGTGAAGCCCAATACTATGGCTACACCTTC. Translating gives CASSEAQYYGYTF.

The chain recombines TRBV12-3 or TRBV12-4 with TRBJ2-5; TRBD2 matches 7 bases. The ends lost 6 bases at V and 6 bases at J; junction bases unmatched: 7. The CDR3 runs 13 residues. For the CDR3, the DNA is TGTGCCAGCAGCAAAGGGGACTACCAGACCCAGTACTTC. This codes for CASSKGDYQTQYF.

The V call is TRBV7-2, the J call TRBJ1-1; 9 positions match TRBD1. Germline values: CDR1 SGHTA, CDR2 FQGNSA. This CDR3 is built from 16 residues. With 5 bases clipped from V and 3 bases from J, the junction kept 10 bases outside the gene matches. CDR3 region: CASSVQGAGLDTEAFF. In DNA, the CDR3 is TGTGCCAGCAGCGTACAGGGGGCTGGATTGGACACTGAAGCTTTCTTT.

The chain has TRBV5-1 and TRBJ2-1; TRBD2 matches at 10 bases. The V gene's germline CDR1 is SGHRS and CDR2 YFSETQ. CDR3 length: 14 amino acids. V lost 5 bases, J lost 4 bases, and 3 bases stayed unmatched. CDR3 in amino acids: CASRSSGGYNEQFF. The DNA of the CDR3 is TGCGCCAGCAGGTCTAGCGGGGGATACAATGAGCAGTTCTTC.

The chain combines TRBV5-1 with TRBJ2-2, with D unresolved. V was pared by 4 bases and J by 8 bases, with 15 bases between. Germline lookup yields CDR1 SGHRS and CDR2 YFSETQ. This CDR3 has 14 residues. DNA for the CDR3: TGCGCCAGCAGCCCCCGGCAGGCCACGGGGGAGCTGTTTTTT. Translating it yields CASSPRQATGELFF.

The rearrangement uses TRBV19 and TRBJ1-1, with D possibly TRBD1 on 5 matching bases. Germline-derived CDR1 and CDR2 are LNHDA and SQIVND (reference sequence). This CDR3 contains 14 residues. Trimming took off 5 bases at V and 5 bases at J, with 15 bases between the two ends. CDR3 in amino acids: CASSSSGLRTEAFF. CDR3 in DNA: TGTGCCAGTAGTTCATCAGGGTTGAGAACTGAAGCTTTCTTT.

This chain links TRBV7-6 with TRBJ2-3, with a weak D call TRBD1 (6 bases). The CDR3 is 16 amino acids. The V gene's germline CDR1 is SGHVS and CDR2 FNYEAQ. Trimming stripped 1 base from V and 6 bases from J, with 17 bases between. For the CDR3, the DNA is TGTGCCAGCAGCTTAGTACCCGTAGGACAGTCCGATACGCAGTATTTT. As protein: CASSLVPVGQSDTQYF.

The chain uses TRBV7-9 and TRBJ1-2; D remains ambiguous. Trimming stripped 3 bases from V and 8 bases from J, with 16 bases between. This CDR3 is 14 amino acids long. Germline CDR1 reads SEHNR; CDR2 reads FQNEAQ (reference sequence). CDR3 DNA sequence: TGTGCCAGCAGCTTTCCGGGAGCCGCCAACGGCTACACCTTC. Translating gives CASSFPGAANGYTF.

The J gene is TRBJ1-6, the V gene TRBV19; possibly TRBD1 for D (6 bases). The V gene lost 6 bases and the J gene lost 6 bases, with 12 bases spanning the gap. There are 14 residues in the CDR3. The germline gives CDR1 LNHDA, CDR2 SQIVND (reference sequence). CDR3 sequence (DNA): TGTGCCAGTAGGTCAGGGGTTGCTAATTCACCCCTCCACTTT. The encoded protein is CASRSGVANSPLHF.

The chain carries TRBV18 and TRBJ1-5; no reliable D call. This CDR3 region has 14 residues. Germline CDR1 KGHSH, CDR2 LQKENI. Trimming stripped 1 base from V and 7 bases from J, with 11 bases between. CDR3 in DNA: TGTGCCAGCTCACCACGTTCGGGAGGGCAGCCCCAGCATTTT. Encoded protein: CASSPRSGGQPQHF. The entire variable domain, with the rest obtained from reference TRBV18 and TRBJ1-5, is as follows: NAGVMQNPRHLVRRRGQEARLRCSPMKGHSHVYWYRQLPEEGLKFMVYLQKENIIDESGMPKERFSAEFPKEGPSILRIQQVVRGDSAAYFCASSPRSGGQPQHFGDGTRLSIL.